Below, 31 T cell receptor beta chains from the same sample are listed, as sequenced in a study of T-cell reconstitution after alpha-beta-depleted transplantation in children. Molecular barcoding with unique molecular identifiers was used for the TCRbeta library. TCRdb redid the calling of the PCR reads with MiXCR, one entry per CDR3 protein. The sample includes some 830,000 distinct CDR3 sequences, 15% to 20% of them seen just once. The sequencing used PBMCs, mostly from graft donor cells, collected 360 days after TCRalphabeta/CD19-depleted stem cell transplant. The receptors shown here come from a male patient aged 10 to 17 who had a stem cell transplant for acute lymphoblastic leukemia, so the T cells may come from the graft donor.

This CDR3 reads CASRRQENYGYTF. CDR3 sequence (DNA): TGTGCCAGCAGACGACAGGAGAACTATGGCTACACCTTC. The V gene is TRBV7-9, the J gene TRBJ1-2; D perhaps matches TRBD1 (6 bases). V lost 6 bases, J lost 2 bases, and 10 bases lay in between. The germline V gene has CDR1 SEHNR and CDR2 FQNEAQ (reference sequence). The CDR3 loop spans 13 amino acids.

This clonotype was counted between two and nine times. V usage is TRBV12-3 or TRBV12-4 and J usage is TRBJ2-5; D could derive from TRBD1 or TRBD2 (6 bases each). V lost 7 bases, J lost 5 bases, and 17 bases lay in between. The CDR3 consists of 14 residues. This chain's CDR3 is CASTVLGGEETQYF. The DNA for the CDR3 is TGTGCCAGCACCGTTCTGGGGGGCGAGGAGACCCAGTACTTC.

CDR3 sequence: CASSQDRGIPYEQYF. DNA for the CDR3: TGTGCCAGCAGCCAAGATCGGGGCATACCCTACGAGCAGTACTTC. V usage is TRBV4-2 and J usage is TRBJ2-7, with D perhaps given as TRBD1 or TRBD2 (5 bases each). The CDR3 has 15 amino acids. Trimming cost V 0 bases and J 2 bases, with 11 bases left between them. Germline V gives CDR1 LGHNA, CDR2 YNFKEQ.

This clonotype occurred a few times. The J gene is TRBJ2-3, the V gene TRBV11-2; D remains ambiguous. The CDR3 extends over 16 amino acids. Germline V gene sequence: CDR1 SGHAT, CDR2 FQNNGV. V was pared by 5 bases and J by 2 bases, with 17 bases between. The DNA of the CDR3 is TGTGCCAGCAGCCCGCCCCGGGTCCTTCTCACAGATACGCAGTATTTT. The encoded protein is CASSPPRVLLTDTQYF.

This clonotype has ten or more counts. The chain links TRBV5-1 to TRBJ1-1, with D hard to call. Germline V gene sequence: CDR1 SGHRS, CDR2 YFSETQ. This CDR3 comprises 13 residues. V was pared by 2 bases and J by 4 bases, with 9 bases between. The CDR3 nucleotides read TGCGCCAGCAGCTTTGGACTTACCACTGAAGCTTTCTTT. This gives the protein CASSFGLTTEAFF.

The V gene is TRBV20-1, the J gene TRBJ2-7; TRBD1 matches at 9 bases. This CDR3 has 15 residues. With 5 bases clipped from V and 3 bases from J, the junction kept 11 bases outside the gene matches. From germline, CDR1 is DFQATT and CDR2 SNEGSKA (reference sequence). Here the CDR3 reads CSAHNLGTGLYEQYF. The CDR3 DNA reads TGCAGTGCTCATAATCTGGGGACAGGGCTCTACGAGCAGTACTTC.

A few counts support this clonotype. The CDR3 loop is CASSYGAAIAANYGYTF. DNA for the CDR3: TGCGCCAGCAGCTATGGGGCAGCCATAGCTGCTAACTATGGCTACACCTTC. The chain has TRBV5-1 and TRBJ1-2; a possible D gene is TRBD1 (5 bases). The CDR3 runs to 17 residues. Between the trimmed V and J ends, which lost 3 bases and 0 bases, there was a span of 18 bases. The germline gives CDR1 SGHRS, CDR2 YFSETQ.

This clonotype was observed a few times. The CDR3 DNA follows: TGTGCCAGCAGCGTCGACCACCGGGCTAAAAGCACAGATACGCAGTATTTT. Translating it yields CASSVDHRAKSTDTQYF. V is TRBV9 and J is TRBJ2-3; D remains ambiguous. There are 17 residues in the CDR3. CDR1 is SGDLS and CDR2 is YYNGEE in the germline V gene. The germline V and J ends were trimmed by 2 bases and 0 bases, with 16 bases remaining between them.

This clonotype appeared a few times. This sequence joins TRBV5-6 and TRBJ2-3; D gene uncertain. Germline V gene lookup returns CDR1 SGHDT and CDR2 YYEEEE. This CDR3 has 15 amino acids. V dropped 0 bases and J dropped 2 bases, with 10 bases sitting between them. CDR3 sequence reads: CASSLAWGNTDTQYF. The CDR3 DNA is TGTGCCAGCAGCTTGGCATGGGGAAACACAGATACGCAGTATTTT.

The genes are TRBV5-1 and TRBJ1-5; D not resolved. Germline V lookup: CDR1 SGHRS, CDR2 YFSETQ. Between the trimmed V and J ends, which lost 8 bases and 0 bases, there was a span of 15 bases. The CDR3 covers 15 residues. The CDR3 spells CASPRTLDSNQPQHF. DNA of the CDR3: TGCGCCAGTCCTAGGACCCTAGATAGCAATCAGCCCCAGCATTTT.

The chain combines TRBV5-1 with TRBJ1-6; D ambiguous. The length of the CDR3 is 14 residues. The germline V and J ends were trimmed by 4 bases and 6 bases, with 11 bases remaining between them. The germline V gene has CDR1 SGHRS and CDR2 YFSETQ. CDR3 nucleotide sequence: TGCGCCAGCAGCCCGGCGGCACGTAATTCACCCCTCCACTTT. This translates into CASSPAARNSPLHF.

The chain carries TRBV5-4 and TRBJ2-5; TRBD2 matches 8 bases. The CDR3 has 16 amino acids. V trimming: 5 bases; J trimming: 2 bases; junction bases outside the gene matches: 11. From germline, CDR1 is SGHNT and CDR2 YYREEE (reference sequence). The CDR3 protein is CASRRNGLAKQETQYF. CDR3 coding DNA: TGTGCCAGCAGACGAAACGGACTAGCCAAACAAGAGACCCAGTACTTC.

CDR3 residues: CASSEGGAGLYNEQFF. CDR3 bases: TGTGCCAGCAGTGAAGGTGGAGCGGGGCTCTACAATGAGCAGTTCTTC. The chain has TRBV6-4 and TRBJ2-1, with 7 bases matching TRBD2. V lost 3 bases, J lost 3 bases, and 8 bases stayed unmatched. The CDR3 runs to 16 residues. CDR1 MRHNA and CDR2 SNTAGT come from the germline V gene.

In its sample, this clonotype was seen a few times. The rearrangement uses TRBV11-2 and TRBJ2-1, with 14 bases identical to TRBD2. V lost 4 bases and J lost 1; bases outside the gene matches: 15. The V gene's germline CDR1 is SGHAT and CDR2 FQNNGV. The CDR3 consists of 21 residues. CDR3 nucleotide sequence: TGTGCCAGCAGCTCCAAAAGACTAGCGGGAGGGATCTTTGGTTCCTACAATGAGCAGTTCTTC. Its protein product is CASSSKRLAGGIFGSYNEQFF.

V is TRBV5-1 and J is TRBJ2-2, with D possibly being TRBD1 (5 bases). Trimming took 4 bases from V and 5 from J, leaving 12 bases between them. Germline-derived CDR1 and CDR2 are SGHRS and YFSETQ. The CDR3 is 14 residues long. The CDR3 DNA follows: TGCGCCAGCAGCGGGTCAGGGCGTACCGGGGAGCTGTTTTTT. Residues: CASSGSGRTGELFF.

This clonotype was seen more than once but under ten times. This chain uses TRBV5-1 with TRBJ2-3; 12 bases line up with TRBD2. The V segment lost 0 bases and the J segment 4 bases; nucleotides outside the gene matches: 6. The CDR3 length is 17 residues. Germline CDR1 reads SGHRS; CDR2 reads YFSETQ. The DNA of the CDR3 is TGCGCCAGCAGCTTGGGTCAGACTAGCGGGAGTGCAGATACGCAGTATTTT. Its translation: CASSLGQTSGSADTQYF.

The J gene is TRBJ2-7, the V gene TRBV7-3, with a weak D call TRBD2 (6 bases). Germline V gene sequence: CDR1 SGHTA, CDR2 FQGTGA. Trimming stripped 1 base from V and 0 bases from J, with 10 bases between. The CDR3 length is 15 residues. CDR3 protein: CASSLMGGNSYEQYF. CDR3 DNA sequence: TGTGCCAGCAGCTTAATGGGCGGGAACTCCTACGAGCAGTACTTC.

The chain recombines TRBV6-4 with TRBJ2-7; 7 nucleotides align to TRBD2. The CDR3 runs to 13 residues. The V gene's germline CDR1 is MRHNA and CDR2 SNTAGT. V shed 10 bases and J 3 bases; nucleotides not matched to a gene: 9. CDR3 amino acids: CAITAGVDYEQYF. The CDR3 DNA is TGTGCCATCACGGCGGGAGTTGACTACGAGCAGTACTTC.

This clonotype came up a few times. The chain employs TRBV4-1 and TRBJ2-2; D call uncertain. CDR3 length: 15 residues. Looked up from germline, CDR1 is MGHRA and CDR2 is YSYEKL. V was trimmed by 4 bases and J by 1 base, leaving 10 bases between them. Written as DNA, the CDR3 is TGCGCCAGCAGCCCCCTCGGCGAGAACACCGGGGAGCTGTTTTTT. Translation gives CASSPLGENTGELFF.

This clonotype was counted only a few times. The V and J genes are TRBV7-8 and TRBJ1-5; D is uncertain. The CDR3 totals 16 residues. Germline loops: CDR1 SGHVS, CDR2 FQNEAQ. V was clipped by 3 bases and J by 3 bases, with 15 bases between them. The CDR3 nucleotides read TGTGCCAGCAGCTTTCTTGACGGGATCCACAATCAGCCCCAGCATTTT. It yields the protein CASSFLDGIHNQPQHF.

The CDR3 region is CASSPNRAYGYTF. The CDR3 DNA reads as TGTGCCAGCAGCCCCAACCGGGCCTATGGCTACACCTTC. J is TRBJ1-2 and V is TRBV7-9, with D uncertain. Germline lookup yields CDR1 SEHNR and CDR2 FQNEAQ (reference sequence). V was trimmed by 5 bases and J by 4 bases, leaving 11 bases between them. This CDR3 region has 13 residues.

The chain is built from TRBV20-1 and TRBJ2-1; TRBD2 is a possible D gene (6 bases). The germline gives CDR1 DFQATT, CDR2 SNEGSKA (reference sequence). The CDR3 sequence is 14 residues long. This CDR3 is CSAPHAGLSNEQFF. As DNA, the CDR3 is TGCAGCGCGCCTCACGCGGGATTAAGCAATGAGCAGTTCTTC.

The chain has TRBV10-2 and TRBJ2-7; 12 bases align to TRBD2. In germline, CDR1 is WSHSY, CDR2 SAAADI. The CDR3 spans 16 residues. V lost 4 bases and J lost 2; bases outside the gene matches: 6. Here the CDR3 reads CASSVLAGGEPYEQYF. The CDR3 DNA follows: TGCGCCAGCAGTGTGCTAGCGGGAGGGGAACCCTACGAGCAGTACTTC.

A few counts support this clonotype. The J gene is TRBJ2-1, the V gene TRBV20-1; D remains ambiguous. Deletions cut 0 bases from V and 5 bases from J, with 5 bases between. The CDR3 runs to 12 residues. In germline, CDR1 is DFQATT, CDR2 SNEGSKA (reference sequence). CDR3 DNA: TGCAGTGCTAGAGAACTGGACAATGAGCAGTTCTTC. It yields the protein CSARELDNEQFF.

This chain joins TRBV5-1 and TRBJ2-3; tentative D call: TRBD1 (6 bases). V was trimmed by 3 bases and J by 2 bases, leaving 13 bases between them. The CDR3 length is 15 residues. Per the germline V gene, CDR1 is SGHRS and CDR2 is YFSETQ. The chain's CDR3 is CASSYGQSHTDTQYF. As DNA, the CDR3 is TGCGCCAGCAGCTACGGACAGTCTCACACAGATACGCAGTATTTT.

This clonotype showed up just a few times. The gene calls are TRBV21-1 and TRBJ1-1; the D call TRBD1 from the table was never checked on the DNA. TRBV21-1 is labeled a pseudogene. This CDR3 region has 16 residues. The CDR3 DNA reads TGTGCCAGCAGCAAACAGGAGGGGGGAAAAGGCACTGAAGCTTTCTTT. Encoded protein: CASSKQEGGKGTEAFF.

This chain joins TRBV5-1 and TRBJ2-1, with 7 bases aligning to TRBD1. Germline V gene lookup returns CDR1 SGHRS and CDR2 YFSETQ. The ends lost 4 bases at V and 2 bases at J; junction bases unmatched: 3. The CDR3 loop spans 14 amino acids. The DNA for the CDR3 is TGCGCCAGCAGCACGACAGGGCCCTACAATGAGCAGTTCTTC. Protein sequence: CASSTTGPYNEQFF.

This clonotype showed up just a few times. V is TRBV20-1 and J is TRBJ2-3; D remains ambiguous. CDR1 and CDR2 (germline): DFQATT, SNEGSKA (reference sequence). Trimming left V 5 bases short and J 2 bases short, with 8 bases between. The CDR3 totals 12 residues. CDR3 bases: TGCAGTGCTGGCAGCCACACAGATACGCAGTATTTT. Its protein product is CSAGSHTDTQYF.

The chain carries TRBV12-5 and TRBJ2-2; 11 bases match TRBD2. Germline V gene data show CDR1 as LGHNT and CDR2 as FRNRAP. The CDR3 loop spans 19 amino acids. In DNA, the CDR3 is TGTGTTTGTGGTTTTCTAGTAGCGGGAGGGCCCTCGTACACCGGGGAGCTGTTTTTT. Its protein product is CVCGFLVAGGPSYTGELFF.

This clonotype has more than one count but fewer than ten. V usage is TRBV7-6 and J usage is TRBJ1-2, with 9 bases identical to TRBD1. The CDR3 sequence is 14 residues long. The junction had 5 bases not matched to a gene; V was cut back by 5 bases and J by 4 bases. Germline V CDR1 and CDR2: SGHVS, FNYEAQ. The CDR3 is CASSPGTGRYGYTF. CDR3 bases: TGTGCCAGCAGCCCTGGGACAGGGCGCTATGGCTACACCTTC.

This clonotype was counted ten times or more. In nucleotides, the CDR3 is TGTGCCAGCAGCCTATTGGGACGAACTAATGAAAAACTGTTTTTT. It codes for CASSLLGRTNEKLFF. The chain employs TRBV7-9 and TRBJ1-4; possible D gene TRBD1, 5 bases. Looked up from germline, CDR1 is SEHNR and CDR2 is FQNEAQ (reference sequence). V gave up 5 bases and J gave up 1 base, with 11 bases separating them. This CDR3 region has 15 residues.